Below are 23 T cell receptor beta chains sequenced from a single sample in a study of blood T cell repertoires in COVID-19 (dated by TCRdb to the early 2020s). The protocol used for the library was the immunoSEQ multiplex PCR assay. Entries here come from immuneACCESS through TCRdb and include only in-frame sequences with V and J called. Some clones fail to appear in such tables; in the studies checked, an unresolved V gene covers under half of the shortfall, and the cause of the remainder is unknown. Here the sample has tens of thousands of clones; approximately 75% occur a single time. Approximately 4.6% of the sample rests with the top ten. The sample consisted of peripheral blood. The receptors were gathered from a woman aged 45-59 years with acute or convalescent COVID-19.

This clone was seen once. The rearrangement joins TRBV12-3 or TRBV12-4 to TRBJ1-5; no definite D call. Trimming pared 4 bases from V and 9 bases from J, leaving 10 bases between. The CDR3 runs 12 residues. CDR3 residues: CASSSPVRPQHF. CDR3 DNA sequence: TGTGCCAGCAGTTCGCCGGTTAGGCCCCAGCATTTT.

The J gene is TRBJ2-1, the V gene TRBV4-2; TRBD2 aligns across 9 bases. The CDR3 loop spans 16 amino acids. V shed 1 base, J shed 9 bases, and the junction held 10 bases outside the gene matches. The germline V gene has CDR1 LGHNA and CDR2 YNFKEQ. CDR3 loop: CASSQVMASGEGEQFF. The CDR3 DNA sequence: TGTGCCAGCAGCCAAGTAATGGCTAGCGGGGAGGGTGAGCAGTTCTTC.

This clone has only one observation. The gene calls are TRBV4-2 and TRBJ1-2; 8 bases map to TRBD1. The junction had 7 bases not matched to a gene; V was cut back by 3 bases and J by 4 bases. The CDR3 consists of 15 residues. Per the germline V gene, CDR1 is LGHNA and CDR2 is YNFKEQ. The CDR3 DNA is TGTGCCAGCAGCCACAGTGGGGGACAGGCCTATGGCTACACCTTC. Protein: CASSHSGGQAYGYTF.

The V gene is TRBV4-1, the J gene TRBJ1-1; no clear D gene. V dropped 4 bases and J dropped 3 bases, with 9 bases sitting between them. This CDR3 comprises 13 residues. CDR1 and CDR2 (germline): MGHRA, YSYEKL. The chain's CDR3 is CASSPRGDTEAFF. CDR3 DNA: TGCGCCAGCAGCCCCCGGGGAGACACTGAAGCTTTCTTT.

This chain joins TRBV19 and TRBJ1-2; D is possibly TRBD1 (5 bases). Germline lookup yields CDR1 LNHDA and CDR2 SQIVND (reference sequence). This CDR3 region has 14 residues. Trimming removed 5 bases at V and 6 bases at J, with 16 bases between. CDR3 sequence (DNA): TGTGCCAGTAGTGACCAGGGTATCTTCAATGGCTACACCTTC. Translating gives CASSDQGIFNGYTF.

The V gene is TRBV24-1, the J gene TRBJ1-5; possible D gene TRBD1, 5 bases. The CDR3 extends over 17 amino acids. CDR1 and CDR2 from the germline V gene are KGHDR and SFDVKD. Trimming stripped 4 bases from V and 1 base from J, with 16 bases between. CDR3 sequence reads: CATSDALQGSSNQPQHF. The CDR3, as DNA: TGTGCCACCAGTGACGCTCTGCAGGGTTCGAGCAATCAGCCCCAGCATTTT.

This clone came up once. The chain has TRBV27 and TRBJ2-1, with D maybe TRBD1 (5 bases). The CDR3 has 15 amino acids. V shed 7 bases and J shed 7 bases, with 20 bases lying between them. Germline loops: CDR1 MNHEY, CDR2 SMNVEV (reference sequence). CDR3 sequence reads: CASTPRGTTPNEQFF. In DNA, the CDR3 is TGTGCCAGCACTCCTAGGGGCACCACACCGAATGAGCAGTTCTTC.

J is TRBJ1-5 and V is TRBV27, with TRBD1 as a possible D gene (6 bases). The CDR3 extends over 16 amino acids. V gave up 2 bases and J gave up 0 bases, with 11 bases separating them. Looked up from germline, CDR1 is MNHEY and CDR2 is SMNVEV (reference sequence). The CDR3 DNA is TGTGCCAGCAGTTTACGGGGGGGCTATAGCAATCAGCCCCAGCATTTT. Its translation is CASSLRGGYSNQPQHF.

This chain uses TRBV19 with TRBJ1-1; weak D call: TRBD1 (5 bases). The V and J ends lost 1 base and 1 base respectively, with 7 bases between them. Germline CDR1 and CDR2: LNHDA and SQIVND (reference sequence). The CDR3 is made up of 14 amino acids. The CDR3 spells CASSIGQQNTEAFF. Here the CDR3 DNA reads TGTGCCAGTAGTATAGGACAGCAGAACACTGAAGCTTTCTTT.

The table lists this clone with a count of one. The chain couples TRBV24-1 to TRBJ2-5, with 10 bases that match TRBD1. The CDR3 is 16 amino acids. The germline V gene encodes CDR1 KGHDR and CDR2 SFDVKD. V gave up 2 bases and J gave up 4 bases; unmatched junction bases: 6. The CDR3 loop is CATSDWDRGSGETQYF. The CDR3 coding sequence is TGTGCCACCAGTGATTGGGACAGGGGTTCGGGAGAGACCCAGTACTTC.

This clone was found once. The chain recombines TRBV18 with TRBJ2-5; TRBD1 might be the D (7 bases). V lost 3 bases, J lost 4 bases, and 18 bases lay in between. In germline, CDR1 is KGHSH, CDR2 LQKENI. CDR3 length: 16 amino acids. The CDR3 sequence is CASSPNLAGGGETQYF. CDR3 bases: TGTGCCAGCTCACCTAACTTGGCAGGGGGAGGAGAGACCCAGTACTTC.

This clone appeared once. This sequence joins TRBV21-1 and TRBJ1-1; the table's D gene call, TRBD1, was not cross checked with the DNA. TRBV21-1 is recorded as a pseudogene. This CDR3 contains 13 residues. The CDR3 protein is CASSPRTGGRAFF. The CDR3 nucleotides are TGTGCCAGCAGCCCGCGGACAGGGGGGAGGGCTTTCTTT.

The chain employs TRBV28 and TRBJ1-2; TRBD1 is a possible D gene (6 bases). The germline CDR1 and CDR2 sequences are MDHEN and SYDVKM. Trimming removed 7 bases at V and 2 bases at J, with 14 bases between. The CDR3 covers 14 residues. CDR3 coding DNA: TGTGCCAGCAACCGGGGGGCGCTAAACTATGGCTACACCTTC. Its protein is CASNRGALNYGYTF.

The chain has TRBV9 and TRBJ1-1; perhaps TRBD1 as D (5 bases). Trimming removed 2 bases from V and 0 bases from J, with 8 bases in between. This CDR3 has 14 amino acids. Germline V gene data show CDR1 as SGDLS and CDR2 as YYNGEE. The CDR3 protein is CASSVLGLNTEAFF. The CDR3 bases are TGTGCCAGCAGCGTTTTGGGGCTGAACACTGAAGCTTTCTTT.

There are a few counts of this clone. This chain joins TRBV3-1 (or the pseudogene TRBV3-2) and TRBJ1-2; D unclear. The CDR3 extends over 16 amino acids. Germline CDR1 is LGHDT and CDR2 is YNNKEL (reference sequence). Between the trimmed V and J ends, which lost 0 bases and 5 bases, there was a span of 16 bases. The CDR3 protein is CASSQDGSGWGYGYTF. CDR3 bases: TGTGCCAGCAGCCAAGATGGTAGCGGCTGGGGTTATGGCTACACCTTC.

The chain is built from TRBV7-9 and TRBJ1-5, with D unclear. The germline V gene has CDR1 SEHNR and CDR2 FQNEAQ (reference sequence). V was cut by 5 bases and J by 6 bases, with 8 bases left in between. The CDR3 consists of 12 residues. This chain's CDR3 is CASSQMSQPQHF. The CDR3 DNA follows: TGTGCCAGCAGCCAAATGTCTCAGCCCCAGCATTTT. The full variable domain, rest sourced from reference TRBV7-9 and TRBJ1-5, is DTGVSQNPRHKITKRGQNVTFRCDPISEHNRLYWYRQTLGQGPEFLTYFQNEAQLEKSRLLSDRFSAERPKGSFSTLEIQRTEQGDSAMYLCASSQMSQPQHFGDGTRLSIL.

The gene calls are TRBV6-4 and TRBJ1-5, with D possibly being TRBD1 (5 bases). This CDR3 region has 15 residues. V lost 6 bases, J lost 0 bases, and 12 bases lay in between. Germline V CDR1 and CDR2: MRHNA, SNTAGT. CDR3 DNA: TGTGCCAGCAGGGTGACAGCTGATAGCAATCAGCCCCAGCATTTT. Translated, it gives CASRVTADSNQPQHF.

The chain employs TRBV6-5 and TRBJ2-2; D unclear. V gave up 10 bases and J gave up 7 bases, with 13 bases separating them. CDR1 MNHEY and CDR2 SVGAGI come from the germline V gene. CDR3 size: 12 residues. The CDR3 spells CATEPGSGELFF. For the CDR3, the DNA is TGTGCCACTGAACCTGGCAGCGGGGAGCTGTTTTTT.

This clone turned up a few times. V usage is TRBV6-6 and J usage is TRBJ1-1; D is ambiguous. Germline V gene data show CDR1 as MNHNY and CDR2 as SVGAGI (reference sequence). The germline V and J ends were trimmed by 4 bases and 1 base, with 7 bases remaining between them. This CDR3 has 13 residues. The chain's CDR3 is CASSSRQNTEAFF. CDR3 sequence (DNA): TGTGCCAGCAGTTCCCGACAGAACACTGAAGCTTTCTTT.

The V call is TRBV19, the J call TRBJ2-7, with TRBD1 identical over 9 bases. CDR3 length: 14 amino acids. With V trimmed by 5 bases and J by 2 bases, 4 bases remained unmatched. Germline CDR1 reads LNHDA; CDR2 reads SQIVND (reference sequence). CDR3: CASSPGQGPYEQYF. The CDR3, as DNA: TGTGCCAGTAGTCCGGGACAGGGACCCTACGAGCAGTACTTC.

Within the sample, this clone is medium-sized. The chain combines TRBV6-1 with TRBJ1-5; 7 bases agree with TRBD1. CDR3 length: 16 residues. From germline, CDR1 is MNHNS and CDR2 SASEGT. The J segment lost 2 bases and the V segment lost 4 bases, leaving 8 bases of the junction unmatched. In DNA form, the CDR3 reads TGTGCCAGCAGTGCGTCACTTACAGGGGGCAATCAGCCCCAGCATTTT. It encodes CASSASLTGGNQPQHF.

This clone was seen a few times. In the same sample, other DNA sequences code for this CDR3. V is TRBV7-2 and J is TRBJ1-5; no firm D call. The germline gives CDR1 SGHTA, CDR2 FQGNSA. The V end was cut by 1 base, the J end by 2 bases, with 6 bases between. The CDR3 has 14 residues. The CDR3 loop reads CASSLERGNQPQHF. The CDR3 DNA is TGTGCCAGCAGCTTAGAACGCGGCAATCAGCCCCAGCATTTT.

The chain couples TRBV18 to TRBJ1-2, with a weak D call TRBD1 (5 bases). The CDR3 contains 16 residues. The V gene lost 3 bases and the J gene lost 1 base, with 15 bases spanning the gap. From germline, CDR1 is KGHSH and CDR2 LQKENI. The CDR3 DNA reads TGTGCCAGCTCACCTTTGAAGGGGCCCCTTAACTATGGCTACACCTTC. It codes for CASSPLKGPLNYGYTF.